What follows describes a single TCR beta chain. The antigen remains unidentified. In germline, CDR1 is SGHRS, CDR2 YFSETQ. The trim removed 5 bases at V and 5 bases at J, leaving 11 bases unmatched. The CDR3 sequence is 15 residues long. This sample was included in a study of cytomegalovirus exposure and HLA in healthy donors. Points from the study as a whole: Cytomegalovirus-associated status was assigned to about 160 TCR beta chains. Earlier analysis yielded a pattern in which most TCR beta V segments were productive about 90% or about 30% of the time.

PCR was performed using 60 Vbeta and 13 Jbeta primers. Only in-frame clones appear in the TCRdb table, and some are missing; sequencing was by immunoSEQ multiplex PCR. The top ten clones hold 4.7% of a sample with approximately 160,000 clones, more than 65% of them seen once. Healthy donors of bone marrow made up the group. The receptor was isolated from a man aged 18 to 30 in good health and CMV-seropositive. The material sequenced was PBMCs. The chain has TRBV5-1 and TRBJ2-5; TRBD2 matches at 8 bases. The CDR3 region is CASSVGGREDETQYF. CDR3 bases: TGCGCCAGCAGTGTTGGAGGGCGGGAGGACGAGACCCAGTACTTC.